This is a list of T cell receptor beta chains from one sample in a study of early T cells in non-severe SARS-CoV-2 infection. MiXCR, applied by TCRdb to the 5' RACE reads, yields one record per CDR3 protein. The sample includes approximately 83,000 distinct CDR3 sequences, more than 13% of them seen just once. Sequenced sample: whole blood. The receptor set was obtained from an adult who was a healthcare worker with PCR-confirmed SARS-CoV-2 infection or an uninfected control (not recorded which). The conserved cysteine and the conserved F or W are not part of the CDR3 here.

ASRLAGGGTDTQY TRBJ2-3 13 TRBV27
SAPYSYEQY TRBJ2-7 9 TRBV20-1
ASSFSLAGVTGELF TRBJ2-2 14 TRBV5-6
ASSFPGGQGMNTEAF TRBJ1-1 15 TRBV13
ASNGGAINTIY TRBJ1-3 11 TRBV10-2
ASSPGGGGASPLH TRBJ1-6 13 TRBV7-2
AWSARLGSEAF TRBJ1-1 11 TRBV30
ASSPLQGTST TRBJ1-2 10 TRBV27
ASSISQVTGELF TRBJ2-2 12 TRBV11-2
SVADIYEQY TRBJ2-7 9 TRBV29-1
ASSPLGTGELF TRBJ2-2 11 TRBV2
ASTLVDSGNTIY TRBJ1-3 12 TRBV2
ASRPTGTGGYYGYT TRBJ1-2 14 TRBV6-6
ASSSGGYT TRBJ1-2 8 TRBV28
ASETGAYNEQF TRBJ2-1 11 TRBV28
ASSYRGPSGNTIY TRBJ1-3 13 TRBV7-2
ASSPRLAGGRSEQY TRBJ2-7 14 TRBV7-2
AIGSGVEQY TRBJ2-7 9 TRBV7-9
ASSPSAGNTEAF TRBJ1-1 12 TRBV3-1
ASSQVRGRAEAF TRBJ1-1 12 TRBV3-1
ASSQAGTPYEQY TRBJ2-7 12 TRBV3-1
SVEVTGVNTGELF TRBJ2-2 13 TRBV29-1
ASSLIEGEDTQY TRBJ2-3 12 TRBV5-1
ASRRLPGQETQY TRBJ2-5 12 TRBV6-1
ASSLQGYNEQF TRBJ2-1 11 TRBV5-6
ASSLEQGYNEQF TRBJ2-1 12 TRBV12-3/TRBV12-4
ASSAGTGGTEAF TRBJ1-1 12 TRBV9
ASNRRGNQPQH TRBJ1-5 11 TRBV6-2/TRBV6-3
ASSIMAGGNQPQH TRBJ1-5 13 TRBV19
ASSWRARENIQY TRBJ2-4 12 TRBV19
ASSVEGANYNEQF TRBJ2-1 13 TRBV9
ASSSTWTAQQF TRBJ2-1 11 TRBV7-3
ASSLGNSRGDTQY TRBJ2-3 13 TRBV5-1
ASSLFTGGISGANVLT TRBJ2-6 16 TRBV11-2
ASSDGSAISNQPQH TRBJ1-5 14 TRBV7-9
ATSRDRGAGANVLT TRBJ2-6 14 TRBV15
ASSFGQGADTEAF TRBJ1-1 13 TRBV7-9